The 8 T cell receptor beta chains presented below share a single source sample, sequenced in a study of cytomegalovirus exposure and HLA in healthy donors. The study ran its PCR with 60 Vbeta and 13 Jbeta primers. Some clones are missing from TCRdb's copy, which holds only in-frame ones; the method was immunoSEQ multiplex PCR. Of hundreds of thousands of clones listed, 83% are singletons. Sequencing was done on a sample of PBMCs. The receptors originated from a girl aged 10 to 17 in good health and CMV-seronegative.

The chain couples TRBV28 to TRBJ2-7; 8 bases line up with TRBD1. This CDR3 is built from 16 residues. Losses at the gene ends were 6 bases for V and 7 bases for J; bases not matched to a gene: 17. The V gene's germline CDR1 is MDHEN and CDR2 SYDVKM. The CDR3 here is CASRPTTGGLVGEQYF. The CDR3 coding sequence is TGTGCCAGCAGGCCAACAACAGGGGGGTTGGTAGGGGAGCAGTACTTC.

The chain carries TRBV5-1 and TRBJ1-1; D gene ambiguous. V was clipped by 4 bases and J by 4 bases, with 11 bases between them. The CDR3 has 13 amino acids. CDR1 is SGHRS, CDR2 YFSETQ, per germline. DNA for the CDR3: TGCGCCAGCAGCCCAGTATCCAGCACTGAAGCTTTCTTT. As protein: CASSPVSSTEAFF.

The rearrangement uses TRBV19 and TRBJ1-4; D unclear. V gave up 3 bases and J gave up 4 bases, with 15 bases separating them. This CDR3 spans 16 amino acids. Germline loops: CDR1 LNHDA, CDR2 SQIVND (reference sequence). For the CDR3, the DNA is TGTGCCAGTAGTATCCGTCAGTCTAGCGGTAATGAAAAACTGTTTTTT. The encoded protein is CASSIRQSSGNEKLFF.

The rearrangement links TRBV4-1 to TRBJ2-4; TRBD2 matches 12 bases. The J segment lost 7 bases and the V segment lost 4 bases, leaving 5 bases of the junction unmatched. Germline V gives CDR1 MGHRA, CDR2 YSYEKL. This CDR3 is built from 15 residues. The CDR3: CASSLATSGSNIQYF. In DNA form, the CDR3 reads TGCGCCAGCAGCCTCGCGACTAGCGGGAGTAACATTCAGTACTTC.

This chain connects TRBV6-1 to TRBJ2-2, with 7 bases identical to TRBD1. Germline loops: CDR1 MNHNS, CDR2 SASEGT. The length of the CDR3 is 14 residues. With 6 bases clipped from V and 2 bases from J, the junction kept 3 bases outside the gene matches. The CDR3 reads CASRDRTNTGELFF. CDR3 in DNA: TGTGCCAGCAGGGACAGGACCAACACCGGGGAGCTGTTTTTT.

The chain couples TRBV9 to TRBJ1-2; 8 bases fit TRBD1. Trimming at V came to 3 bases and at J to 8 bases, leaving 6 bases not matched to a gene. This CDR3 has 13 residues. Germline values: CDR1 SGDLS, CDR2 YYNGEE. The CDR3 DNA is TGTGCCAGCAGCGCCTGGGACAGGAAGGGCTACACCTTC. This codes for CASSAWDRKGYTF.

The chain links TRBV28 to TRBJ2-5; TRBD2 agrees at 14 bases. CDR1 and CDR2 (germline): MDHEN, SYDVKM. V lost 3 bases and J lost 2; bases outside the gene matches: 2. CDR3 length: 16 residues. CDR3 nucleotide sequence: TGTGCCAGCAGTTTGACTAGCGGGAGGGTGCAAGAGACCCAGTACTTC. Translated: CASSLTSGRVQETQYF. The entire variable domain, with the rest obtained from reference TRBV28 and TRBJ2-5, is as follows: DVKVTQSSRYLVKRTGEKVFLECVQDMDHENMFWYRQDPGLGLRLIYFSYDVKMKEKGDIPEGYSVSREKKERFSLILESASTNQTSMYLCASSLTSGRVQETQYFGPGTRLLVL.

The chain joins TRBV11-2 to TRBJ2-7, with 9 nucleotides matching TRBD2. V lost 3 bases to trimming and J lost 0 bases; unmatched junction nucleotides: 3. The CDR3 has 15 amino acids. Germline-derived CDR1 and CDR2 are SGHAT and FQNNGV. CDR3 protein: CASSFAGGPSYEQYF. The CDR3 bases are TGTGCCAGCAGCTTTGCGGGGGGGCCCTCCTACGAGCAGTACTTC.